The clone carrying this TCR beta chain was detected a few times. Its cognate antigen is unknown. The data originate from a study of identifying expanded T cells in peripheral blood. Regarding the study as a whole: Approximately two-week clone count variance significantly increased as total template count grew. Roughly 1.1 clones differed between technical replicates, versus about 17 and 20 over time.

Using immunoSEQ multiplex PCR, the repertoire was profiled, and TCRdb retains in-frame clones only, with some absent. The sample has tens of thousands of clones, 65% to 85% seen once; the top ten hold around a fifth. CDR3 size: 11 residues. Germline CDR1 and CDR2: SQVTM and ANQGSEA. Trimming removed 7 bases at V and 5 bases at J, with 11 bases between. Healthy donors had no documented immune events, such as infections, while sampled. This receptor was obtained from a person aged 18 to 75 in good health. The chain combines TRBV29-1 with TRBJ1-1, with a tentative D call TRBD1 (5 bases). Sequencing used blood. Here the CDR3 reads CSGVGETEAFF. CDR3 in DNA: TGCAGCGGCGTGGGGGAAACTGAAGCTTTCTTT.